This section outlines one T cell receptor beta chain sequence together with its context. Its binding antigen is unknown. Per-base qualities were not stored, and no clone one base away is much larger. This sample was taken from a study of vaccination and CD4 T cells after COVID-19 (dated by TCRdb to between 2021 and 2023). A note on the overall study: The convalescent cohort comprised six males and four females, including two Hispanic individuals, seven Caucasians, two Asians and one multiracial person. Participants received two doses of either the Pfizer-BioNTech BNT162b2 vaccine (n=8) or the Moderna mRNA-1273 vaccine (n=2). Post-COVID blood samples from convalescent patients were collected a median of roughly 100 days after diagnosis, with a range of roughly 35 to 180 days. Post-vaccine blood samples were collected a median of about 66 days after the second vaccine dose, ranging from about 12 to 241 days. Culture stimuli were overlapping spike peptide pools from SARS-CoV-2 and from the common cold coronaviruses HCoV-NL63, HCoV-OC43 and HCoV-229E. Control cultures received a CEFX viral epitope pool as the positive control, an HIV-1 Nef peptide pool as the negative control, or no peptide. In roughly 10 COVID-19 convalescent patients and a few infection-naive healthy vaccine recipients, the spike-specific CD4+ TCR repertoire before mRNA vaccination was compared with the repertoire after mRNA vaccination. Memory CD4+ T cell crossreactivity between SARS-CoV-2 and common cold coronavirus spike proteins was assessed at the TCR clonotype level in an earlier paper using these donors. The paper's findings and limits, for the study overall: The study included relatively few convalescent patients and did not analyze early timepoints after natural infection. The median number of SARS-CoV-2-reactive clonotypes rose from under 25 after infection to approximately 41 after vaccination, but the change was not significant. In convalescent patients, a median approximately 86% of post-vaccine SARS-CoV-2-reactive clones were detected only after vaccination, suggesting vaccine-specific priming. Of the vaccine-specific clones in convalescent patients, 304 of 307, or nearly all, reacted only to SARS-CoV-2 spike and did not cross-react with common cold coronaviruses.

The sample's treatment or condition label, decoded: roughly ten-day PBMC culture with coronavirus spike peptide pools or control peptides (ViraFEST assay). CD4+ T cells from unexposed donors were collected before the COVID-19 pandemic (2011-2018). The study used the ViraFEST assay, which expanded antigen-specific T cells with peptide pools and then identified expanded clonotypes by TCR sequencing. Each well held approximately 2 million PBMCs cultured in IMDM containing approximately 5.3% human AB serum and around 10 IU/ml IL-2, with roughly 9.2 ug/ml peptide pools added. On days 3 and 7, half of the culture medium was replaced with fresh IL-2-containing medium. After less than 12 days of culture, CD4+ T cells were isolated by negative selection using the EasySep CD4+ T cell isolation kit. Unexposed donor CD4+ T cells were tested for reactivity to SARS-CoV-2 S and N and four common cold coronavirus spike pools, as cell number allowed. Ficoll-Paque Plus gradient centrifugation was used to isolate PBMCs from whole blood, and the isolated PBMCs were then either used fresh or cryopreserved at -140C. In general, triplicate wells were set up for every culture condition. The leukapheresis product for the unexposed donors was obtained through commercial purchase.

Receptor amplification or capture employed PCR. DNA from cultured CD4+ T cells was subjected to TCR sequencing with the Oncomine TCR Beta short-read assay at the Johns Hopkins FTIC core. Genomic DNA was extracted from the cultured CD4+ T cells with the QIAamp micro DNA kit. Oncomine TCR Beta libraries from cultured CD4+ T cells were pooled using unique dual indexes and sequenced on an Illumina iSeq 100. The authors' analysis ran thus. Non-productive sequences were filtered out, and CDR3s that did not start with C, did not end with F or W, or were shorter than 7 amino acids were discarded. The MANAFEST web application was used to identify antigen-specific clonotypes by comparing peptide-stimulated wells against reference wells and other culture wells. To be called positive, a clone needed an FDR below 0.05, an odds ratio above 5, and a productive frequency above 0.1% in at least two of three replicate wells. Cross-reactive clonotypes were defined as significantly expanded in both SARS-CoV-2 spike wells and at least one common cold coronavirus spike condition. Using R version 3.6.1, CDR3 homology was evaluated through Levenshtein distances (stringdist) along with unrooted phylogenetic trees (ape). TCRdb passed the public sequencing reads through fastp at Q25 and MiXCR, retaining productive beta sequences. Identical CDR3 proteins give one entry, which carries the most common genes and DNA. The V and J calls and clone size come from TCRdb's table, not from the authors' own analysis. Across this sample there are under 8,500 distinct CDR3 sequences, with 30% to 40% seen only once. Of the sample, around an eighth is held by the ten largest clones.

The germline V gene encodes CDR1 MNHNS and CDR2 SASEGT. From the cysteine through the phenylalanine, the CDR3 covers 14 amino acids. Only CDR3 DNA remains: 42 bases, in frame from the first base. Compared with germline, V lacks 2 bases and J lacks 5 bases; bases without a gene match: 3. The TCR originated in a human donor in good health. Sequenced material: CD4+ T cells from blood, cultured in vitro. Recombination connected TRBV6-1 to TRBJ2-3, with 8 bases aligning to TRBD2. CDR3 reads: CASSENLAGDTQYF. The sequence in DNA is TGTGCCAGCAGTGAAAACCTAGCGGGAGATACGCAGTATTTT.